This TCR beta chain was sequenced for a study of blood T cell repertoires in COVID-19. Study at large: Material from acute and convalescent COVID-19 was sourced from the United States, Italy and Spain. From T cells, B-cell-depleted T cells, or PBMCs came the material, which was cDNA or gDNA.

The CDR3 has 15 residues. V lost 1 base and J 5 bases, leaving 14 bases between the germline ends. Looked up from germline, CDR1 is SGHVS and CDR2 is FQNEAQ. Per the study methods: Cell counts per sample came from amplifying reference gene primers. Sequencing was performed with immunoSEQ multiplex PCR; in TCRdb, only in-frame clones are kept and a portion is missing. That table supplies the V and J calls and clone size; D and trimming were determined from the DNA. The table includes more than 150,000 clones, almost 80% detected once. This receptor was identified in a man aged 55 to 70 with active or convalescent COVID-19. Sequencing input: peripheral blood. The J gene is TRBJ2-5, the V gene TRBV7-8; no clear D. The DNA of the CDR3 is TGTGCCAGCAGCTTAGTCCCGCAGGCATGGGAGACCCAGTACTTC. Its translation: CASSLVPQAWETQYF.